This T cell receptor (beta chain) derives from a study of Ad26.COV2.S vaccination and SARS-CoV-2 variants. Background on the study: Dosing was one shot or two shots 56 days apart.

As for this clone: Its antigen is undetermined.

Study-wide findings and caveats: The TCR-based breadth and depth measures might underestimate overall T cell responses. Participants given vaccine showed non-spike TCR breadth similar to that of placebo recipients. Spike-specific responses of CD8+ and CD4+ T cells were reported to display substantial breadth after vaccination.

The protocol was immunoSEQ multiplex PCR, while the TCRdb copy is restricted to in-frame clones and leaves out a portion. The sample shows 300,000 to 400,000 clones, about 88% of them seen only once. Trimming took 6 bases from V and 0 from J; bases not matched to a gene: 1. The length of the CDR3 is 12 residues. Germline values: CDR1 SQVTM, CDR2 ANQGSEA. The treatment denotes: some 19 received Ad26.COV2.S at low or high dose, single or two shots; a few received placebo; per-sample allocation not given. All samples were drawn on day 63, counting from the first vaccine or placebo injection. Sequencing used peripheral blood, obtained in a trial of Ad26.COV2.S vaccine versus placebo. The chain joins TRBV29-1 to TRBJ2-5; 7 bases are shared with TRBD1. The TCR sequence derives from a person aged 18-60 years who received the Ad26.COV2.S COVID-19 vaccine or a placebo. The CDR3 nucleotides read TGCAGCGTGGGACAGTACCAAGAGACCCAGTACTTC. It encodes CSVGQYQETQYF.